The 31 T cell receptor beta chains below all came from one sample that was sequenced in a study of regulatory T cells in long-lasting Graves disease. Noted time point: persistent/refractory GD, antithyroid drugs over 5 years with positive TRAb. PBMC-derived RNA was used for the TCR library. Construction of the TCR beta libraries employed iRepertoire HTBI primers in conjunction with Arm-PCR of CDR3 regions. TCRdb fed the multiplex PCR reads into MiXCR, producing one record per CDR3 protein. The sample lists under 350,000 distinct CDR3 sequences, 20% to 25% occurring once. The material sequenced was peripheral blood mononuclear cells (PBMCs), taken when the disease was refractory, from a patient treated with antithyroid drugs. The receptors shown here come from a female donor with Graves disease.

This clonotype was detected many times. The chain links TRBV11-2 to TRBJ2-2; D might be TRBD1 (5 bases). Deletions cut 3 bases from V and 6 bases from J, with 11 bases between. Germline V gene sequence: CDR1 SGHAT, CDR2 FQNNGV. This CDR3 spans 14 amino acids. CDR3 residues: CASSFNRKAGELFF. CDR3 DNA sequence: TGTGCCAGCAGCTTTAACAGGAAGGCCGGGGAGCTGTTTTTT.

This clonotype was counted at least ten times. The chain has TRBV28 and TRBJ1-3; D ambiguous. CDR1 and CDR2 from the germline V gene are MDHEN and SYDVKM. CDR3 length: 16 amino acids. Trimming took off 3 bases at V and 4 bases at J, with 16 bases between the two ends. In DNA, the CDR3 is TGTGCCAGCAGTTTCGCACAAGGGAGAGGGGGAAACACCATATATTTT. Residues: CASSFAQGRGGNTIYF.

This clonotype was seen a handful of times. CDR3 sequence reads: CASSLARAYEQYF. As DNA, the CDR3 is TGTGCCAGCAGTTTAGCCAGGGCCTACGAGCAGTACTTC. V is TRBV27 and J is TRBJ2-7; a possible D gene is TRBD1 (5 bases). CDR1 and CDR2 from the germline V gene are MNHEY and SMNVEV (reference sequence). Trimming removed 2 bases at V and 2 bases at J, with 7 bases between. CDR3 length equals 13 residues.

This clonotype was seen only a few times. The CDR3 DNA reads as TGTGCCATCAGCACACAGGGCTCGAACACTGAAGCTTTCTTT. It yields the protein CAISTQGSNTEAFF. The rearrangement uses TRBV10-3 and TRBJ1-1; a weak D match, TRBD1 (6 bases). This CDR3 spans 14 amino acids. The V end was cut by 6 bases, the J end by 1 base, with 12 bases between. Germline V lookup: CDR1 ENHRY, CDR2 SYGVKD.

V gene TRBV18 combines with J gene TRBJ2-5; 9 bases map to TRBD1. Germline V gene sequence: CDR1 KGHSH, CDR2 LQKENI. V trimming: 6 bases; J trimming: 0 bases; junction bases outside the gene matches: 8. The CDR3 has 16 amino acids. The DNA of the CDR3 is TGTGCCAGCTCCCCCCGGACAGGGGCGTACCAAGAGACCCAGTACTTC. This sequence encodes CASSPRTGAYQETQYF.

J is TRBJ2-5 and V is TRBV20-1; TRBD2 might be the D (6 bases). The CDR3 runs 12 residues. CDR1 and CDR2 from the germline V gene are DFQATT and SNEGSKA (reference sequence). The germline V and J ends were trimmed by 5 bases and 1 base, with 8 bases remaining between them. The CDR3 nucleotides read TGCAGTGCTCAGACTAGCCAAGAGACCCAGTACTTC. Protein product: CSAQTSQETQYF.

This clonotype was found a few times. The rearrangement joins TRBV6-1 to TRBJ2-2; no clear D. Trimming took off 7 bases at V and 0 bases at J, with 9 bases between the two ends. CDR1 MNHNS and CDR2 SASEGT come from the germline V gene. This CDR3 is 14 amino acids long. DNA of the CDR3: TGTGCCAGCAAAGGACGGGCGAACACCGGGGAGCTGTTTTTT. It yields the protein CASKGRANTGELFF.

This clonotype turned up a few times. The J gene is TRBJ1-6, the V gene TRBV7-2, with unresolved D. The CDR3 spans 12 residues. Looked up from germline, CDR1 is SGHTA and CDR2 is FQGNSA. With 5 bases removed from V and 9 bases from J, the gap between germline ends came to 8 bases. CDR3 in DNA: TGTGCCAGCAGCCCCCGTGGTTCACCCCTCCACTTT. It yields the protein CASSPRGSPLHF.

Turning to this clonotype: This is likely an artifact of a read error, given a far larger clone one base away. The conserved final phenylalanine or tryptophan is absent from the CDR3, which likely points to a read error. Here the CDR3 reads CASSHSSGQETQYL. CDR3 bases: TGTGCCAGCAGCCACTCTAGCGGGCAAGAGACCCAGTACCTC. The chain combines TRBV7-9 with TRBJ2-5; 8 bases fit TRBD2. The germline CDR1 and CDR2 sequences are SEHNR and FQNEAQ (reference sequence). V trimming: 5 bases; J trimming: 2 bases; junction bases outside the gene matches: 4. This CDR3 is built from 14 residues.

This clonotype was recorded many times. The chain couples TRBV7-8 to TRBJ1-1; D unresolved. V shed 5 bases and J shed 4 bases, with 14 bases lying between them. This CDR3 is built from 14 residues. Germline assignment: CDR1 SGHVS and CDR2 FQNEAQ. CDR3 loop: CASSTLSSSTEAFF. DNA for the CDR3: TGTGCCAGCAGCACCTTATCCTCGTCCACTGAAGCTTTCTTT.

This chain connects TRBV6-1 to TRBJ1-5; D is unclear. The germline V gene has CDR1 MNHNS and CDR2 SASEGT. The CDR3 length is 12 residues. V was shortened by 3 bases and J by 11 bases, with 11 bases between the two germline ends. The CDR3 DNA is TGTGCCAGCAGTGAGTTGGGGAAGGCCCAGCATTTT. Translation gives CASSELGKAQHF.

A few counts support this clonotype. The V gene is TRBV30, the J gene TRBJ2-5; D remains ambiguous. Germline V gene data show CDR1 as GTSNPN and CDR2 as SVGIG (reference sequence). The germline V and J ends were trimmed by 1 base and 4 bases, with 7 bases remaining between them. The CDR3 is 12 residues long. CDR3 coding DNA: TGTGCCTGGAGTGCGTTATTAGAGACCCAGTACTTC. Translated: CAWSALLETQYF.

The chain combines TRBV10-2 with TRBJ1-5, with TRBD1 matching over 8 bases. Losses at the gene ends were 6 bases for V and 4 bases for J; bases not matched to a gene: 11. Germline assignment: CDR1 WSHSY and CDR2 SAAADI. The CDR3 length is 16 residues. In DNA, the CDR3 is TGCGCCAGCAGAGATAGCGGACAGGGCGGGAATCAGCCCCAGCATTTT. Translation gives CASRDSGQGGNQPQHF.

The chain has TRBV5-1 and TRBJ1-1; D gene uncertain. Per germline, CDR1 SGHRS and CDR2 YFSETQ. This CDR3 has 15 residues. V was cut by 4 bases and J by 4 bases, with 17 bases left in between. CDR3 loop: CASSLMPREGTEAFF. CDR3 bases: TGCGCCAGCAGCCTAATGCCTCGTGAGGGCACTGAAGCTTTCTTT.

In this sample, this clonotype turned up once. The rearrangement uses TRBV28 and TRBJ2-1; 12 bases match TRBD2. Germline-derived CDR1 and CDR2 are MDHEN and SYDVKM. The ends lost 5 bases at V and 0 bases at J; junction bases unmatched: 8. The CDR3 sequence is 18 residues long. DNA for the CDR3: TGTGCCAGCAGTGGGACTAGCGGGTTTCTAAGCTCCTACAATGAGCAGTTCTTC. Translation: CASSGTSGFLSSYNEQFF.

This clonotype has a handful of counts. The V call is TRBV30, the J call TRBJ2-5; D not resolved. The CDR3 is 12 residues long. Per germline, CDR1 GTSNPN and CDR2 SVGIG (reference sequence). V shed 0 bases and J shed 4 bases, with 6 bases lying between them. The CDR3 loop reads CAWSVWGETQYF. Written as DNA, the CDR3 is TGTGCCTGGAGTGTTTGGGGAGAGACCCAGTACTTC.

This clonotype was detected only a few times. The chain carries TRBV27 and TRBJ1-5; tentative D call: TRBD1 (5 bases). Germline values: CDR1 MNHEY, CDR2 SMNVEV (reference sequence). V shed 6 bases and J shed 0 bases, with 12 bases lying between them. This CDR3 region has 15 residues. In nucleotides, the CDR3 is TGTGCCAGCAGCGACAGAGGATATAGCAATCAGCCCCAGCATTTT. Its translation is CASSDRGYSNQPQHF.

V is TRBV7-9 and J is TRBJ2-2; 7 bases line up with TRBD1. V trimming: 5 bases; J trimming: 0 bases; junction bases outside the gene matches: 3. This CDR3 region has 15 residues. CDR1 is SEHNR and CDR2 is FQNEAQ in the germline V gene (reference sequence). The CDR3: CASSATGTNTGELFF. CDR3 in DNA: TGTGCCAGCAGCGCGACAGGGACGAACACCGGGGAGCTGTTTTTT.

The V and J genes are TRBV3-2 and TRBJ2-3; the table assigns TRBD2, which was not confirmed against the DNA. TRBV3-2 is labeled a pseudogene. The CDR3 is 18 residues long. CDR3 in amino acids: CASSQVGPAGLKPDTQYF. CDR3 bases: TGTGCCAGCAGCCAAGTAGGCCCAGCGGGACTAAAGCCAGATACGCAGTATTTT.

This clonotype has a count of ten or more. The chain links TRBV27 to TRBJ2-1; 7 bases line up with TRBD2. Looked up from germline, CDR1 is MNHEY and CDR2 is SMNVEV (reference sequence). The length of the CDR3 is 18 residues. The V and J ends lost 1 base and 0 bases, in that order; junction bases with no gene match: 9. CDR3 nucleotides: TGTGCCAGCAGTTTATGGCCCGGGGGACTAAGCTCCTACAATGAGCAGTTCTTC. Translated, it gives CASSLWPGGLSSYNEQFF.

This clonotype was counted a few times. In nucleotides, the CDR3 is TGTGCCAGCTCAACGGACGGCTGGTCCACAACTAATGAAAAACTGTTTTTT. Its protein product is CASSTDGWSTTNEKLFF. This chain links TRBV6-1 with TRBJ1-4; no firm D call. The V gene's germline CDR1 is MNHNS and CDR2 SASEGT. The length of the CDR3 is 17 residues. V was trimmed by 8 bases and J by 0 bases, leaving 19 bases between them.

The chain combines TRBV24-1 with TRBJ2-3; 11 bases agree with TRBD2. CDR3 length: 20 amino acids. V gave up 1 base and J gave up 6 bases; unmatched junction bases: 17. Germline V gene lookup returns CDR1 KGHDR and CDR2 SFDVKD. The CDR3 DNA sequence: TGTGCCACCAGTGATTTCGGGGTAGCGGGAGGGCCCCTACTTTTGGATACGCAGTATTTT. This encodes CATSDFGVAGGPLLLDTQYF.

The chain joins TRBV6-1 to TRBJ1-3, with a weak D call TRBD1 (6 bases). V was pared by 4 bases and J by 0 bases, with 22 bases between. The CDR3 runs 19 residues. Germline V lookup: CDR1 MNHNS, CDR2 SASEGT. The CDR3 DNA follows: TGTGCCAGCAGTGGACTCGGGACATCACGCGTCCGCTCTGGAAACACCATATATTTT. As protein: CASSGLGTSRVRSGNTIYF.

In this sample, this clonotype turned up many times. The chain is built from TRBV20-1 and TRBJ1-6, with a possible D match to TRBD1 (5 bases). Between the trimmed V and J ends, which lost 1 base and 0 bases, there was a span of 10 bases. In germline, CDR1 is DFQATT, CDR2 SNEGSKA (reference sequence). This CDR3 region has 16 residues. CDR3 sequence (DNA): TGCAGTGCTAGAGTCCCAGGGAGCTCCTATAATTCACCCCTCCACTTT. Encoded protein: CSARVPGSSYNSPLHF.

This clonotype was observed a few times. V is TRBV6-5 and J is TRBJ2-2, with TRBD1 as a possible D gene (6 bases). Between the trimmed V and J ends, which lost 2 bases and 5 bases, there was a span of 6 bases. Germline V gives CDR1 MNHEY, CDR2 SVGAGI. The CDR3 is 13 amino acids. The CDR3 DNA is TGTGCCAGCAGTTACGGGACAACCGGGGAGCTGTTTTTT. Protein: CASSYGTTGELFF.

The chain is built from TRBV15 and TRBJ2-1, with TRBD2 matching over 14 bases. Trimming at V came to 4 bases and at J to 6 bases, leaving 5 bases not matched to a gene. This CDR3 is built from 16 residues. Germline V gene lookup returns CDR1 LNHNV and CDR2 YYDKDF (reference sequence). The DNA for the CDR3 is TGTGCCACCAGCACGAGACTAGCGGGAGGGCCCAATGAGCAGTTCTTC. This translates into CATSTRLAGGPNEQFF.

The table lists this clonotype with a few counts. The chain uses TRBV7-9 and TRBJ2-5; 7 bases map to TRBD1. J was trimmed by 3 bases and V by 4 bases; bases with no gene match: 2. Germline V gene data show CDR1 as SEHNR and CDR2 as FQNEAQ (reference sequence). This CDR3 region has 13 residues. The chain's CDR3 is CASSYRGEETQYF. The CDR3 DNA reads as TGTGCCAGCAGCTACAGGGGAGAAGAGACCCAGTACTTC.

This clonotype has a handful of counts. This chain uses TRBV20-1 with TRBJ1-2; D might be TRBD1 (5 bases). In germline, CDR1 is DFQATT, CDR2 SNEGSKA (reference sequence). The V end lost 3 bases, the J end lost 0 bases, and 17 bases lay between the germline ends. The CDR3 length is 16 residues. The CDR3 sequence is CSAREARGRPNYGYTF. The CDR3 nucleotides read TGCAGTGCTAGGGAGGCACGGGGACGACCTAACTATGGCTACACCTTC.

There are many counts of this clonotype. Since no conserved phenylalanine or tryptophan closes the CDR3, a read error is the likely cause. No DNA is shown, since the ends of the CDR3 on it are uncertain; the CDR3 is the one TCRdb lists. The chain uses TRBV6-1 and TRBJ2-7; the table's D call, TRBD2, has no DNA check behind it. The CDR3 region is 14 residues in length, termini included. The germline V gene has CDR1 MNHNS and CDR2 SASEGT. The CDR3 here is CASTPTGQLAGGRI.

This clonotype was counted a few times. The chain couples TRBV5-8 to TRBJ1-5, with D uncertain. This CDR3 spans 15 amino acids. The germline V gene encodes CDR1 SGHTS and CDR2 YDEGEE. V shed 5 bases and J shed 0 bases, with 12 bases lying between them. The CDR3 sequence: CASRSGIYSNQPQHF. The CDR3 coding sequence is TGTGCCAGCAGGTCGGGGATTTATAGCAATCAGCCCCAGCATTTT.

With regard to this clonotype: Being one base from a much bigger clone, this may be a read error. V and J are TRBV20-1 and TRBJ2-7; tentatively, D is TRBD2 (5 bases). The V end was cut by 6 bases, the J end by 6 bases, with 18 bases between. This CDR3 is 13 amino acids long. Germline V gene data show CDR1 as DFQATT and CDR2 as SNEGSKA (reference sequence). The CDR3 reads CSAHAGSPPEQYF. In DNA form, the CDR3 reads TGCAGTGCCCACGCGGGTTCCCCTCCCGAGCAGTACTTC.